One sample yielded the 18 T cell receptor beta chains listed below, sequenced in a study of cytomegalovirus exposure and HLA in healthy donors. The protocol was immunoSEQ multiplex PCR, while the TCRdb copy is restricted to in-frame clones and leaves out a portion. The sample holds under 250,000 clones, around 87% seen once. Input material: PBMCs. Source of these receptors: a man aged 18 to 29 in good health and CMV-seronegative.

The V and J genes are TRBV5-1 and TRBJ1-6, with 7 positions matching TRBD1. Per the germline V gene, CDR1 is SGHRS and CDR2 is YFSETQ. The V gene end was trimmed by 8 bases and the J gene end by 2 bases; junction bases not matched to a gene: 31. The CDR3 loop spans 23 amino acids. CDR3 DNA: TGCGCCAGAAACAGGGGTTTGAGCTGCGCACAACGGCCACTAATCCCCTATAATTCACCCCTCCACTTT. It codes for CARNRGLSCAQRPLIPYNSPLHF.

The gene calls are TRBV7-2 and TRBJ2-3; D call uncertain. The CDR3 has 17 amino acids. V gave up 5 bases and J gave up 0 bases, with 18 bases separating them. Looked up from germline, CDR1 is SGHTA and CDR2 is FQGNSA. The CDR3 DNA reads TGTGCCAGCAGCGAAATGGCAGGTTCGAGAAGCACAGATACGCAGTATTTT. Amino acids: CASSEMAGSRSTDTQYF.

The chain recombines TRBV30 with TRBJ2-1, with TRBD2 as a possible D gene (6 bases). Trimming removed 0 bases from V and 3 bases from J, with 12 bases in between. From germline, CDR1 is GTSNPN and CDR2 SVGIG (reference sequence). This CDR3 spans 15 amino acids. CDR3 in amino acids: CAWSVSGGLYNEQFF. The CDR3 region has the DNA TGTGCCTGGAGTGTTTCAGGAGGGCTCTACAATGAGCAGTTCTTC. The full variable domain, completed using reference TRBV30 and TRBJ2-1, is SQTIHQWPATLVQPVGSPLSLECTVEGTSNPNLYWYRQAAGRGLQLLFYSVGIGQISSEVPQNLSASRPQDRQFILSSKKLLLSDSGFYLCAWSVSGGLYNEQFFGPGTRLTVL.

The J gene is TRBJ1-2, the V gene TRBV7-2; D call uncertain. This CDR3 comprises 13 residues. Trimming removed 5 bases at V and 4 bases at J, with 11 bases between. CDR1 and CDR2 (germline): SGHTA, FQGNSA. CDR3 bases: TGTGCCAGCAGCCTCCCCCCCAGCTATGGCTACACCTTC. It encodes CASSLPPSYGYTF.

The J gene is TRBJ2-5, the V gene TRBV5-1; possible D gene TRBD1, 6 bases. This CDR3 is built from 14 residues. Germline V gene data show CDR1 as SGHRS and CDR2 as YFSETQ. V was cut by 4 bases and J by 0 bases, with 10 bases left in between. CDR3 amino acids: CASSRRDNQETQYF. In DNA form, the CDR3 reads TGCGCCAGCAGCCGCCGGGACAACCAAGAGACCCAGTACTTC. Using reference TRBV5-1 and TRBJ2-5 for the parts outside the CDR3, the full variable domain is KAGVTQTPRYLIKTRGQQVTLSCSPISGHRSVSWYQQTPGQGLQFLFEYFSETQRNKGNFPGRFSGRQFSNSRSEMNVSTLELGDSALYLCASSRRDNQETQYFGPGTRLLVL.

The chain uses TRBV4-1 and TRBJ2-5; no reliable D call. CDR3 length: 15 residues. The V end was cut by 2 bases, the J end by 1 base, with 11 bases between. Germline values: CDR1 MGHRA, CDR2 YSYEKL. CDR3 in amino acids: CASSQITRLQETQYF. The CDR3 DNA reads TGCGCCAGCAGCCAAATTACGCGCCTCCAAGAGACCCAGTACTTC.

V usage is TRBV19 and J usage is TRBJ2-7, with D perhaps matching TRBD1 (5 bases). V lost 1 base, J lost 2 bases, and 12 bases lay in between. Germline assignment: CDR1 LNHDA and CDR2 SQIVND (reference sequence). The CDR3 runs to 15 residues. The CDR3 region has the DNA TGTGCCAGTAGTATAGGTAGTCAGGGTACCTACGAGCAGTACTTC. It yields the protein CASSIGSQGTYEQYF. Full variable domain (missing parts from reference TRBV19 and TRBJ2-7): DGGITQSPKYLFRKEGQNVTLSCEQNLNHDAMYWYRQDPGQGLRLIYYSQIVNDFQKGDIAEGYSVSREKKESFPLTVTSAQKNPTAFYLCASSIGSQGTYEQYFGPGTRLTVT.

The chain couples TRBV7-3 to TRBJ2-5, with D possibly being TRBD1 (5 bases). The germline V gene has CDR1 SGHTA and CDR2 FQGTGA. Trimming took off 0 bases at V and 1 base at J, with 9 bases between the two ends. The CDR3 runs 15 residues. DNA of the CDR3: TGTGCCAGCAGCTTAACTGGCAGGGCCCAAGAGACCCAGTACTTC. This sequence encodes CASSLTGRAQETQYF.

The count of this clone is one. The genes are TRBV5-4 and TRBJ2-3; tentatively, D is TRBD1 (6 bases). This CDR3 has 14 residues. Germline-derived CDR1 and CDR2 are SGHNT and YYREEE (reference sequence). Between the trimmed V and J ends, which lost 4 bases and 0 bases, there was a span of 9 bases. Here the CDR3 DNA reads TGTGCCAGCAGCGTCGGACAGAGCACAGATACGCAGTATTTT. Translating it yields CASSVGQSTDTQYF.

This clone was found once. The gene calls are TRBV6-5 and TRBJ2-7, with a possible D match to TRBD1 (5 bases). The V end lost 2 bases, the J end lost 7 bases, and 12 bases lay between the germline ends. Germline CDR1 is MNHEY and CDR2 is SVGAGI. CDR3 length: 13 residues. The CDR3 region is CASSYVQGWEQYF. DNA for the CDR3: TGTGCCAGCAGTTACGTCCAGGGTTGGGAGCAGTACTTC.

This clone was found a few times. The rearrangement links TRBV11-2 to TRBJ2-7; D is perhaps TRBD1 (6 bases). This CDR3 has 13 residues. The V end was cut by 8 bases, the J end by 3 bases, with 14 bases between. Germline V gene sequence: CDR1 SGHAT, CDR2 FQNNGV. CDR3 sequence reads: CASRAWDIYEQYF. CDR3 DNA: TGTGCCAGCCGAGCCTGGGACATCTACGAGCAGTACTTC.

V is TRBV4-2 and J is TRBJ2-3; unclear D gene. CDR1 is LGHNA and CDR2 is YNFKEQ in the germline V gene. The V end lost 4 bases, the J end lost 4 bases, and 15 bases lay between the germline ends. This CDR3 spans 15 amino acids. The CDR3 protein is CASSLEVTASDTQYF. In DNA, the CDR3 is TGTGCCAGCAGCCTCGAGGTGACTGCCTCAGATACGCAGTATTTT.

The V and J genes are TRBV4-1 and TRBJ1-5; 10 bases align to TRBD1. V was clipped by 3 bases and J by 2 bases; unmatched bases: 4. Germline values: CDR1 MGHRA, CDR2 YSYEKL. The CDR3 has 16 amino acids. The DNA of the CDR3 is TGCGCCAGCAGCCAGGGCGGGACAGGGGGCAATCAGCCCCAGCATTTT. Translating it yields CASSQGGTGGNQPQHF.

This chain connects TRBV6-5 to TRBJ2-1; 8 nucleotides agree with TRBD1. The CDR3 is made up of 16 amino acids. The germline V gene encodes CDR1 MNHEY and CDR2 SVGAGI. The ends lost 0 bases at V and 8 bases at J; junction bases unmatched: 9. This chain's CDR3 is CASSYSTGQVLHEQFF. CDR3 coding DNA: TGTGCCAGCAGTTACTCGACGGGACAGGTTTTACATGAGCAGTTCTTC.

The J gene is TRBJ1-2, the V gene TRBV2; no clear D gene. The CDR3 totals 13 residues. The V and J ends lost 6 bases and 7 bases respectively, with 15 bases between them. CDR1 SNHLY and CDR2 FYNNEI come from the germline V gene. CDR3 sequence: CASREGSGSGYTF. CDR3 DNA: TGTGCCAGCAGGGAGGGCAGCGGGAGTGGCTACACCTTC.

The chain uses TRBV5-4 and TRBJ2-7; 8 bases line up with TRBD2. Trimming took 2 bases from V and 6 from J; bases not matched to a gene: 10. Germline lookup yields CDR1 SGHNT and CDR2 YYREEE (reference sequence). This CDR3 spans 15 amino acids. CDR3 sequence: CASSFSYGRAIEQYF. CDR3 coding DNA: TGTGCCAGCAGCTTTTCGTACGGGAGGGCTATCGAGCAGTACTTC.

The chain recombines TRBV27 with TRBJ2-3; 9 bases are shared with TRBD2. This CDR3 has 15 residues. The germline V gene encodes CDR1 MNHEY and CDR2 SMNVEV (reference sequence). Unmatched junction bases numbered 11, after V lost 7 bases and J lost 6 bases. The CDR3 nucleotides are TGTGCCAGCACTCCCCTGCGGGGGGGCGGTGATACGCAGTATTTT. Protein sequence: CASTPLRGGGDTQYF.

This chain connects TRBV4-1 to TRBJ2-1; tentative D call: TRBD1 (6 bases). This CDR3 region has 18 residues. Trimming pared 3 bases from V and 4 bases from J, leaving 22 bases between. CDR1 is MGHRA and CDR2 is YSYEKL in the germline V gene. The CDR3 nucleotides read TGCGCCAGCAGCCAGACCCCCATTGGACAGTTGCTTTACAATGAGCAGTTCTTC. It specifies CASSQTPIGQLLYNEQFF.